The clone carrying this T cell receptor (beta chain) was counted a few times. Its antigen is not identified. Trimming stripped 6 bases from V and 1 base from J, with 6 bases between. Germline-derived CDR1 and CDR2 are DFQATT and SNEGSKA (reference sequence). The CDR3 has 11 residues. This record comes from a study of beta chain features in type 1 diabetes. General study results and limits: More deletions and fewer insertions at VDJ junctions were seen in type 1 diabetes patients. Type 1 diabetes patients had moderately but significantly shorter TCRB CDR3s in all four CD4+ subsets. In the patient group, naive, central memory and Treg TCRB repertoires seemed more alike than in the healthy donor group.

All of the isolated RNA was reverse transcribed, so expressed TCRB transcripts were sequenced. The protocol was immunoSEQ multiplex PCR, while the TCRdb copy is restricted to in-frame clones and leaves out a portion. This sample yields 230,000 or so clones, of which around 16% are seen a single time; roughly 0.08% belongs to the top ten. Sample: naive CD4+ T cells from blood. This chain uses TRBV20-1 with TRBJ1-1; no clear D. The clonotype was recovered from a man in his thirties or forties with type 1 diabetes. The CDR3 bases are TGCAGTGCCAAGGGGAACACTGAAGCTTTCTTT. Translation gives CSAKGNTEAFF.